This TCR beta chain was identified in a study of cytomegalovirus exposure and HLA in healthy donors. Note on this clone: The antigen is unknown.

Study conclusions and caveats: Sequencing likely produced, as an artifact, a cluster of highly shared sequence variants. A few of the chains that were CMV-associated were confirmed in vitro to be specific for CMV antigens.

CDR3 length equals 15 residues. Trimming cost V 6 bases and J 2 bases, with 16 bases left between them. Germline lookup yields CDR1 SGHTA and CDR2 FQGNSA. The PCR had 60 Vbeta and 13 Jbeta primers. Sequenced by immunoSEQ multiplex PCR; TCRdb stores in-frame clones only, minus some. Of some 200,000 clones listed, 60% to 80% are singletons. This TCR was sampled from a man in his late teens or twenties in good health and CMV-seronegative. The sequenced sample was PBMCs. The gene calls are TRBV7-2 and TRBJ2-5, with D possibly matching TRBD2 (6 bases). The CDR3 sequence: CASRPRAGKQETQYF. The CDR3 DNA follows: TGTGCCAGCAGGCCGAGAGCGGGCAAACAAGAGACCCAGTACTTC.